The following is a T cell receptor (beta chain) sequence with its context. Its antigen is unidentified. This sample was included in a study of T cells in Graves' hyperthyroidism and ophthalmopathy. Turning to the study itself: At initial diagnosis, before any treatment had begun, peripheral blood was obtained.

Study-wide results and limits: Also found in blood were most expanded thyroid clonotypes above 0.001.

TCR beta CDR3 regions were amplified from RNA transcripts. HTBI primers were used for first-round RT-PCR of the TCR CDR3. TCRdb passed the multiplex PCR reads through MiXCR, listing each CDR3 protein once. The sample includes approximately 690,000 distinct CDR3 sequences, around 21% seen only once; the top ten take roughly a third. It was uncontrolled infection, other autoimmune disease, pregnancy or lactation that excluded patients. The source of this sequence is a young man with Graves' ophthalmopathy. Sequenced: blood.

CDR3 residues: CASRSGTGGREAFF. Written as DNA, the CDR3 is TGCGCCAGCAGGTCCGGGACAGGGGGTCGTGAAGCTTTCTTT. The chain has TRBV10-2 and TRBJ1-1; 11 nucleotides line up with TRBD1. Germline assignment: CDR1 WSHSY and CDR2 SAAADI. The CDR3 runs to 14 residues. Germline trimming cut 6 bases from V and 7 bases from J; bases unmatched to any gene: 7.